This T cell receptor (beta chain) emerged from a study of blood T cell repertoires in COVID-19. Source study methods: Using reference gene primer amplification, nucleated cell counts were estimated. The data were produced by immunoSEQ multiplex PCR, yet TCRdb's version contains in-frame clones alone and is incomplete. The V and J calls and clone size were taken over from that table, and D and trimming were inferred from the DNA. The data show about 140,000 clones, with roughly 80% seen just once and about 8.4% held by the top ten. The CDR3 contains 13 residues. Trimming took 9 bases from V and 3 from J, leaving 14 bases between them. CDR1 and CDR2 (germline): LNHDA, SQIVND (reference sequence).

The receptor was isolated from a woman between 50 and 59 years old with active or convalescent COVID-19. The V gene is TRBV19, the J gene TRBJ1-1, with TRBD1 as a possible D gene (6 bases). What was sequenced was peripheral blood. DNA for the CDR3: TGTGCCAGCAGCACAGGGTGGGACACTGAAGCTTTCTTT. Protein product: CASSTGWDTEAFF. Full variable domain (outside the CDR3, taken from reference TRBV19 and TRBJ1-1): DGGITQSPKYLFRKEGQNVTLSCEQNLNHDAMYWYRQDPGQGLRLIYYSQIVNDFQKGDIAEGYSVSREKKESFPLTVTSAQKNPTAFYLCASSTGWDTEAFFGQGTRLTVV.